This T cell receptor (beta chain) was recorded in a study of T cells in Graves' hyperthyroidism and ophthalmopathy. In its sample, this clonotype was seen many times. CDR3 size: 14 residues. The germline V and J ends were trimmed by 2 bases and 6 bases, with 13 bases remaining between them. Germline CDR1 reads SGHAT; CDR2 reads FQNNGV. RNA transcripts yielded amplified TCR beta CDR3 regions. The TCR CDR3 was amplified in a first-round RT-PCR using the HTBI primer set. A single record per CDR3 protein comes from TCRdb applying MiXCR to the multiplex PCR reads. The table has under 750,000 distinct CDR3 sequences, roughly 20% seen once; the top ten hold 16%.

Sequencing was performed on blood. This TCR was recovered from a woman aged 50 to 65 with Graves' hyperthyroidism that later progressed to Graves' ophthalmopathy. The J gene is TRBJ1-2, the V gene TRBV11-2; D is ambiguous. CDR3 region: CASSLIMRDHGYTF. In nucleotides, the CDR3 is TGTGCCAGCAGCTTAATCATGCGGGATCATGGCTACACCTTC.